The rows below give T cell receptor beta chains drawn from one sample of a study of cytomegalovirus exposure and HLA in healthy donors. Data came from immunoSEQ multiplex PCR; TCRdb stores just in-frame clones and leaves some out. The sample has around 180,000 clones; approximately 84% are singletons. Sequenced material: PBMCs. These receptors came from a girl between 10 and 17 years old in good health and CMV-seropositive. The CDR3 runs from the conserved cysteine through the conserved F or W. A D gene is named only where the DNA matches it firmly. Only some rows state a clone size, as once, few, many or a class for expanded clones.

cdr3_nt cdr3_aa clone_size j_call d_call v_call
TGTGCCGTAGCAATGTATCTGAACACTGAAGCTTTCTTT CAVAMYLNTEAFF . TRBJ1-1 . TRBV10-3
TGCAGCGTTGAGGGATCGAACCGGACTAGCGGGGGGGCCTACGAGCAGTACTTC CSVEGSNRTSGGAYEQYF . TRBJ2-7 TRBD2 TRBV29-1
TGTGCCAGCAGCTCAGGGGGCGAGGCCACTGAAGCTTTCTTT CASSSGGEATEAFF . TRBJ1-1 TRBD1 TRBV6-6
TGTGCCACCAGCAGAGAAGGGCGGGGGCGCACAGATACGCAGTATTTT CATSREGRGRTDTQYF . TRBJ2-3 . TRBV15
TGTGCCTGGGGAGGCAGCAAAACTGAAGCTTTCTTT CAWGGSKTEAFF . TRBJ1-1 . TRBV30
TGTGCCAGACCTTGGACAGGGACCTCTGGCTATGGCTACACCTTC CARPWTGTSGYGYTF . TRBJ1-2 TRBD1 TRBV2
TGTGCCAGCAGCCCGGGGACAGGCTACGAGCAGTACTTC CASSPGTGYEQYF once TRBJ2-7 TRBD1 TRBV7-9
TGTGCCAGTAGTATATTTCGCCAGAACAATCAGCCCCAGCATTTT CASSIFRQNNQPQHF . TRBJ1-5 . TRBV19
TGTGCCTCCCAAATGAGGGCCGGCTTCTGGTCACCCCTCCACTTT CASQMRAGFWSPLHF . TRBJ1-6 . TRBV30
TGTGCCAGCAGTTTACCGCAGGGGGCTAACACTGAAGCTTTCTTT CASSLPQGANTEAFF . TRBJ1-1 TRBD1 TRBV27
TGTGCCAGCAGCTTCCTGACAGGGGAGCGTTCACCCCTCCACTTT CASSFLTGERSPLHF few TRBJ1-6 TRBD1 TRBV11-2
TGTGCCAGTAGCTGGGGGGGGAACACTGAAGCTTTCTTT CASSWGGNTEAFF . TRBJ1-1 . TRBV19
TGTGCCAGCAGCTTTCTCAGGGGACAGGTCTATGGCTACACCTTC CASSFLRGQVYGYTF . TRBJ1-2 TRBD1 TRBV11-2
TGTGCCAGCAGCTTAGAGGACAGGGGGAGGGATGAGCAGTTCTTC CASSLEDRGRDEQFF . TRBJ2-1 TRBD1 TRBV7-6
TGTGCCAGTAGTATAGATCCACCGGGACTAGCGGACAATGAGCAGTTCTTC CASSIDPPGLADNEQFF once TRBJ2-1 TRBD2 TRBV19
TGTGCCAGCAGTGAAGTCGGGAGTAGCTATGGCTACACCTTC CASSEVGSSYGYTF . TRBJ1-2 . TRBV2
TGTGCCAGCAGTGAAACGCGGGCCCGGATCTACGAGCAGTACTTC CASSETRARIYEQYF . TRBJ2-7 . TRBV6-1
TGTGCCAGTAGTAACGGACTCTATAAATGGACTGAAGCTTTCTTT CASSNGLYKWTEAFF . TRBJ1-1 . TRBV19
TGTGCCACCAGCAGAGATCAGGCGAGGAACACTGAAGCTTTCTTT CATSRDQARNTEAFF . TRBJ1-1 . TRBV15
TGTGCCAGAAGTTTTCGTAACCGGGACAGGGGGATTGTCAGCAATCAGCCCCAGCATTTT CARSFRNRDRGIVSNQPQHF . TRBJ1-5 TRBD1 TRBV5-3
TGTGCCAGTAGTATTGGGCTAGCGGGGACCACAGATACGCAGTATTTT CASSIGLAGTTDTQYF once TRBJ2-3 TRBD2 TRBV19
TGTGCTAGTGGTTTGGACCCCTCACCAGGTCATTTCTGGGCGAGTATCTACAATGAGCAGTTCTTC CASGLDPSPGHFWASIYNEQFF . TRBJ2-1 . TRBV12-5
TGTGCCAGCAGGCCTGACTTCAGCTCCTACAATGAGCAGTTCTTC CASRPDFSSYNEQFF . TRBJ2-1 . TRBV7-2
TGCGCCAGCAGACCCACAGGGGCTGATACGCAGTATTTT CASRPTGADTQYF . TRBJ2-3 TRBD1 TRBV5-1
TGTGCCAGCACCGCCGGGACAGGGGTGTCCTACGAGCAGTACTTC CASTAGTGVSYEQYF . TRBJ2-7 TRBD1 TRBV9
TGTGCCTGGACCTCTTACAGGGGCAGCTACTACAATGAGCAGTTCTTC CAWTSYRGSYYNEQFF . TRBJ2-1 TRBD1 TRBV30
TGTGCCAGCAGTGCCCGGGACAGGGGACATCAGCCCCAGCATTTT CASSARDRGHQPQHF . TRBJ1-5 TRBD1 TRBV28
TGTGCCAGCAGGAGCCGGGACAGGGGCTACGAGCAGTACTTC CASRSRDRGYEQYF . TRBJ2-7 TRBD1 TRBV2
TGCGCCAGCAGCTGGGACAGCTTAAATCAGCCCCAGCATTTT CASSWDSLNQPQHF . TRBJ1-5 TRBD1 TRBV5-1
TGTGCCAGCAGCGTTGGCGGGGGGGGAACCTACGAGCAGTACTTC CASSVGGGGTYEQYF . TRBJ2-7 TRBD2 TRBV7-3
TGTGCCAGCAGCGTAACAGGGGGTGTTAGAACTGAAGCTTTCTTT CASSVTGGVRTEAFF . TRBJ1-1 TRBD1 TRBV7-3
TGTGCCAGTAGTACTCGGGACAGGGAATTGGACGAGCAGTACTTC CASSTRDRELDEQYF . TRBJ2-7 TRBD1 TRBV19
TGTGCCAGCAGCTTAATTAGGGGTGATTCACCCCTCCACTTT CASSLIRGDSPLHF . TRBJ1-6 . TRBV7-2
TGTGCCAGCAGCCTAGGGGGGGTCCTAGCCAAAAACATTCAGTACTTC CASSLGGVLAKNIQYF . TRBJ2-4 . TRBV7-9
TGTGCCAGCAGCCAAGATGACGGGACAGGGTCAGACGAGCAGTACTTC CASSQDDGTGSDEQYF . TRBJ2-7 TRBD1 TRBV4-2
TGTGCCAGCAGCTTTAAGAGACCCCGGGGTATCCAGTACTTC CASSFKRPRGIQYF . TRBJ2-5 . TRBV5-5
TGTGCTAGTGGTTTGGTACTCACAGGGGGCCGGTGGAACACCGGGGAGCTGTTTTTT CASGLVLTGGRWNTGELFF once TRBJ2-2 TRBD1 TRBV12-5